The 6 T cell receptor beta chains given below trace back to one sample, sequenced in a study of blood T cell repertoires in COVID-19. TCRdb's copy holds only in-frame clones and misses some; the assay was immunoSEQ multiplex PCR. The sample records more than 300,000 clones, 90% to 95% being singletons. Input material: PBMCs or T cells enriched from blood (not recorded which). These receptors were collected from a woman aged 40 to 55 who had been exposed to COVID-19.

The chain has TRBV19 and TRBJ2-7; the D gene is possibly TRBD2 (5 bases). Germline CDR1 and CDR2: LNHDA and SQIVND (reference sequence). The CDR3 consists of 16 residues. Between the trimmed V and J ends, which lost 4 bases and 3 bases, there was a span of 19 bases. CDR3 loop: CASSNLRRGAIYEQYF. CDR3 bases: TGTGCCAGTAGTAACCTCCGACGGGGAGCCATCTACGAGCAGTACTTC. Supplemented by reference TRBV19 and TRBJ2-7, the full variable domain reads DGGITQSPKYLFRKEGQNVTLSCEQNLNHDAMYWYRQDPGQGLRLIYYSQIVNDFQKGDIAEGYSVSREKKESFPLTVTSAQKNPTAFYLCASSNLRRGAIYEQYFGPGTRLTVT.

With respect to this clone: This same CDR3 is encoded by further DNA sequences in the sample. V gene TRBV12-3 or TRBV12-4 combines with J gene TRBJ1-2; D call uncertain. The length of the CDR3 is 13 residues. The V end lost 1 base, the J end lost 2 bases, and 5 bases lay between the germline ends. CDR3 region: CASSLGPNYGYTF. CDR3 coding DNA: TGTGCCAGCAGTTTAGGTCCGAACTATGGCTACACCTTC.

The chain recombines TRBV30 with TRBJ2-7; D gene unclear. Germline V gene lookup returns CDR1 GTSNPN and CDR2 SVGIG (reference sequence). CDR3 length: 12 amino acids. V was cut by 2 bases and J by 7 bases, with 12 bases left in between. This chain's CDR3 is CAWSPVLREQYF. CDR3 sequence (DNA): TGTGCCTGGAGTCCGGTGCTCCGGGAGCAGTACTTC. Complete variable domain (other parts from reference TRBV30 and TRBJ2-7): SQTIHQWPATLVQPVGSPLSLECTVEGTSNPNLYWYRQAAGRGLQLLFYSVGIGQISSEVPQNLSASRPQDRQFILSSKKLLLSDSGFYLCAWSPVLREQYFGPGTRLTVT.

The chain is built from TRBV11-2 and TRBJ2-7; D is ambiguous. The ends were cut back, 1 base at V and 9 bases at J, with 10 bases in the middle. This CDR3 has 12 residues. Germline CDR1 reads SGHAT; CDR2 reads FQNNGV. The chain's CDR3 is CASSLVGFGQYF. The DNA of the CDR3 is TGTGCCAGCAGCTTAGTCGGGTTCGGGCAGTACTTC.

CDR3 coding DNA: TGTGCCAGCAGCTTAAGGGGGCACGATGTTGAAAAACTGTTTTTT. Translated: CASSLRGHDVEKLFF. This chain links TRBV7-9 with TRBJ1-4; the match to TRBD1 covers 7 bases. CDR1 is SEHNR, CDR2 FQNEAQ, per germline (reference sequence). Trimming took 2 bases from V and 7 from J; bases not matched to a gene: 7. This CDR3 spans 15 amino acids.

V gene TRBV6-6 combines with J gene TRBJ2-1; no clear D gene. CDR1 MNHNY and CDR2 SVGAGI come from the germline V gene (reference sequence). V shed 6 bases and J shed 5 bases, with 14 bases lying between them. The CDR3 is 14 residues long. The CDR3 region is CASRQQLKDNEQFF. The CDR3 bases are TGTGCCAGCAGACAGCAGCTGAAAGACAATGAGCAGTTCTTC.